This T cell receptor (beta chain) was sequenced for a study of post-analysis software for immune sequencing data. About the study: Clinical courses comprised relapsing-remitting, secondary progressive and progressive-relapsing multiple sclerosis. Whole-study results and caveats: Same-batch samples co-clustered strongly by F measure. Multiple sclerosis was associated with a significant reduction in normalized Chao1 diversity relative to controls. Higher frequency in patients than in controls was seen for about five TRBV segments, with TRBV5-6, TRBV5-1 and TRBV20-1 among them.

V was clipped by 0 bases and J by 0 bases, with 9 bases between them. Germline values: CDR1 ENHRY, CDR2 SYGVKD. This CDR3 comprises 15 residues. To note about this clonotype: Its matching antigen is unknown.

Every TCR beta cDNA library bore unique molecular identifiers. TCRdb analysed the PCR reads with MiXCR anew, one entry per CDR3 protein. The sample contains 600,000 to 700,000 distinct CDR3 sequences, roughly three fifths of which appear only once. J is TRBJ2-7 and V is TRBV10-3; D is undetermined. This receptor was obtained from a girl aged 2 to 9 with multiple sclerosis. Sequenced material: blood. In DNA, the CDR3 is TGTGCCATCAGTGAGTCGAAGGGCAACTCCTACGAGCAGTACTTC. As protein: CAISESKGNSYEQYF.